The next 17 T cell receptor beta chains were all read from a single sample in a study of blood T cells in healthy people across ages. A second PCR, run for roughly 7 to 12 cycles, used a sample-barcoded 5' primer plus a J-beta primer mix. TCRdb called the 5' RACE reads again in MiXCR, with one record for every CDR3 protein. Among hundreds of thousands of distinct CDR3 sequences listed, about 48% were seen once. The sample taken for sequencing was blood. These receptors originate from an elderly man in good health.

This chain connects TRBV5-1 to TRBJ2-7, with 9 bases aligning to TRBD1. The end of the DNA aligns better with TRBJ2-5, so the J call may be wrong. The germline CDR1 and CDR2 sequences are SGHRS and YFSETQ. This CDR3 is 14 amino acids long. The CDR3: CASSVGQGSETQYF. CDR3 sequence (DNA): TGCGCCAGCAGCGTGGGACAGGGCTCTGAGACCCAGTACTTC.

This clonotype turned up a few times. The J gene is TRBJ2-5, the V gene TRBV29-1; the D gene is possibly TRBD1 (6 bases). V was cut by 3 bases and J by 11 bases, with 13 bases left in between. This CDR3 contains 11 residues. CDR1 is SQVTM and CDR2 is ANQGSEA in the germline V gene. The DNA for the CDR3 is TGCAGCGTTGACGAGGGGGTAGGGCAGTACTTC. It translates to CSVDEGVGQYF.

This chain uses TRBV11-3 with TRBJ2-5; 8 bases are a match to TRBD1. Germline V CDR1 and CDR2: SGHNT, YENEEA. With V trimmed by 5 bases and J by 2 bases, 7 bases remained unmatched. The CDR3 has 15 amino acids. The CDR3 sequence: CASSIGQGPQETQYF. Here the CDR3 DNA reads TGTGCCAGCAGCATCGGACAGGGTCCACAAGAGACCCAGTACTTC.

This chain links TRBV5-1 with TRBJ1-4, with TRBD1 as a possible D gene (6 bases). Trimming took off 2 bases at V and 8 bases at J, with 13 bases between the two ends. The CDR3 runs 14 residues. The germline V gene has CDR1 SGHRS and CDR2 YFSETQ. The DNA for the CDR3 is TGCGCCAGCAGCTTAGGCAGGAGGGGGGAAAAACTGTTTTTT. It specifies CASSLGRRGEKLFF.

The chain uses TRBV28 and TRBJ2-1; the D gene is possibly TRBD2 (6 bases). Per the germline V gene, CDR1 is MDHEN and CDR2 is SYDVKM. CDR3 size: 12 residues. Trimming took off 5 bases at V and 15 bases at J, with 17 bases between the two ends. The CDR3 loop reads CASSGTSRAWFF. In DNA form, the CDR3 reads TGTGCCAGCAGTGGAACTAGCAGAGCATGGTTCTTC.

This rearrangement joins TRBV28 to TRBJ2-7; TRBD1 might be the D (5 bases). Germline V gives CDR1 MDHEN, CDR2 SYDVKM. This CDR3 is 14 amino acids long. Trimming took 1 base from V and 6 from J, leaving 13 bases between them. The CDR3 is CASSLSGNLGEQYF. The CDR3, as DNA: TGTGCCAGCAGTTTATCAGGGAATTTGGGCGAGCAGTACTTC.

The chain has TRBV7-9 and TRBJ2-1; D may be TRBD1 (5 bases). Trimming took off 9 bases at V and 3 bases at J, with 6 bases between the two ends. The length of the CDR3 is 11 residues. Germline CDR1 and CDR2: SEHNR and FQNEAQ (reference sequence). The CDR3 DNA reads TGTGCCAGTCAGGGCTACAATGAGCAGTTCTTC. Translated, it gives CASQGYNEQFF.

The chain combines TRBV12-3 or TRBV12-4 with TRBJ1-5; 8 bases match TRBD1. V gave up 3 bases and J gave up 0 bases; unmatched junction bases: 7. This CDR3 has 17 amino acids. The CDR3 spells CASSLGTGAYSNQPQHF. CDR3 coding DNA: TGTGCCAGCAGTTTGGGGACAGGAGCATATAGCAATCAGCCCCAGCATTTT.

The chain carries TRBV29-1 and TRBJ2-5; 8 bases align to TRBD1. The ends lost 6 bases at V and 5 bases at J; junction bases unmatched: 5. Looked up from germline, CDR1 is SQVTM and CDR2 is ANQGSEA. The CDR3 length is 12 residues. The CDR3 sequence is CSVRQGRETQYF. The CDR3 DNA follows: TGCAGCGTGCGACAGGGGCGGGAGACCCAGTACTTC.

The DNA for the CDR3 is TGTGCCAGCTCACCACCTCCCAGTAGGGCTTACGAGCAGTACTTC. This sequence encodes CASSPPPSRAYEQYF. The chain combines TRBV18 with TRBJ2-7, with no clear D. Trimming took off 0 bases at V and 4 bases at J, with 13 bases between the two ends. The CDR3 runs to 15 residues. Germline assignment: CDR1 KGHSH and CDR2 LQKENI. The variable domain in full, with the rest retrieved from reference TRBV18 and TRBJ2-7, is NAGVMQNPRHLVRRRGQEARLRCSPMKGHSHVYWYRQLPEEGLKFMVYLQKENIIDESGMPKERFSAEFPKEGPSILRIQQVVRGDSAAYFCASSPPPSRAYEQYFGPGTRLTVT.

This clonotype was seen many times. The rearrangement links TRBV3-1 to TRBJ2-6; D gene ambiguous. Trimming removed 5 bases at V and 0 bases at J, with 14 bases between. The germline V gene encodes CDR1 LGHDT and CDR2 YNNKEL (reference sequence). The CDR3 length is 17 residues. The CDR3 is CASSSLLRSSGANVLTF. The CDR3 DNA reads as TGTGCCAGCAGCTCGCTGCTGAGGAGCTCTGGGGCCAACGTCCTGACTTTC.

This chain links TRBV7-3 with TRBJ2-7; D gene ambiguous. Trimming cost V 5 bases and J 9 bases, with 17 bases left between them. This CDR3 spans 13 amino acids. The germline V gene has CDR1 SGHTA and CDR2 FQGTGA. The CDR3 reads CASSLQGNTPQYF. The CDR3 DNA reads as TGTGCCAGCAGCCTTCAAGGCAACACTCCGCAGTACTTC. Based on the CDR3 plus reference TRBV7-3 and TRBJ2-7, the full variable domain is GAGVSQTPSNKVTEKGKYVELRCDPISGHTALYWYRQSLGQGPEFLIYFQGTGAADDSGLPNDRFFAVRPEGSVSTLKIQRTERGDSAVYLCASSLQGNTPQYFGPGTRLTVT.

This clonotype has a handful of counts. The rearrangement uses TRBV3-1 and TRBJ2-7; D is undetermined. V shed 7 bases and J shed 4 bases, with 17 bases lying between them. Per germline, CDR1 LGHDT and CDR2 YNNKEL (reference sequence). This CDR3 has 14 residues. The CDR3 sequence: CASTSGPPLYEQYF. DNA for the CDR3: TGTGCCAGCACCTCTGGACCACCCCTTTACGAGCAGTACTTC.

The rearrangement joins TRBV6-2 or TRBV6-3 to TRBJ1-5, with TRBD1 as a possible D gene (5 bases). The ends were cut back, 4 bases at V and 3 bases at J, with 13 bases in the middle. CDR3 length: 15 residues. Per the germline V gene, CDR1 is MNHEY and CDR2 is SVGEGT. Here the CDR3 reads CASSFTGGVNQPQHF. CDR3 DNA: TGTGCCAGCAGTTTTACGGGGGGAGTCAATCAGCCCCAGCATTTT.

This clonotype was detected only once. This chain uses TRBV13 with TRBJ1-2, with D unresolved. V was shortened by 3 bases and J by 6 bases, with 14 bases between the two germline ends. This CDR3 is 14 amino acids long. Germline lookup yields CDR1 PRHDT and CDR2 FYEKMQ (reference sequence). CDR3 loop: CASSFGGRLDGYTF. For the CDR3, the DNA is TGTGCCAGCAGCTTTGGAGGGCGACTTGATGGCTACACCTTC. Using reference TRBV13 and TRBJ1-2 for the parts outside the CDR3, the full variable domain is AAGVIQSPRHLIKEKRETATLKCYPIPRHDTVYWYQQGPGQDPQFLISFYEKMQSDKGSIPDRFSAQQFSDYHSELNMSSLELGDSALYFCASSFGGRLDGYTFGSGTRLTVV.

This clonotype was seen ten or more times. CDR3 amino acids: CASSLVASGRVANEQFF. The CDR3, as DNA: TGCGCCAGCAGCTTGGTGGCTAGCGGGAGGGTTGCCAATGAGCAGTTCTTC. The V call is TRBV5-1, the J call TRBJ2-1; 12 nucleotides agree with TRBD2. V was clipped by 0 bases and J by 6 bases; unmatched bases: 7. This CDR3 is built from 17 residues. From germline, CDR1 is SGHRS and CDR2 YFSETQ.

This clonotype was recorded many times. This rearrangement joins TRBV29-1 to TRBJ2-7; 9 nucleotides line up with TRBD1. This CDR3 is 13 amino acids long. Germline assignment: CDR1 SQVTM and CDR2 ANQGSEA. V was pared by 3 bases and J by 3 bases, with 3 bases of the junction left unmatched. CDR3 amino acids: CSVEGTGRYEQYF. The CDR3 region has the DNA TGCAGCGTTGAGGGGACAGGGCGCTACGAGCAGTACTTC.